This TCR beta chain was identified in a study of response to subunit inactivated influenza vaccine. A single record per CDR3 protein comes from TCRdb applying MiXCR to the RT-PCR reads. The sample holds about 150,000 distinct CDR3 sequences, about 10% seen once. The study, taken as a whole, reports: Each seasonal flu vaccination may recruit only limited new T cells, authors suggested.

Comment on this clonotype: Its antigen is undetermined.

The TCR was taken from a man aged 50 to 75 who received an inactivated influenza vaccine. The input for sequencing was CD8+ T cells sorted from PBMCs, taken 23 months after vaccination.

CDR3 sequence: CASSPLAASGRLYNEQFF. Here the CDR3 DNA reads TGTGCCAGCAGTCCACTGGCGGCTAGCGGGCGGCTCTACAATGAGCAGTTCTTC. The chain employs TRBV6-1 and TRBJ2-1; 8 positions agree with TRBD2. This CDR3 contains 18 residues. The V gene's germline CDR1 is MNHNS and CDR2 SASEGT. The junction had 15 bases not matched to a gene; V was cut back by 5 bases and J by 3 bases.